The 15 T cell receptor beta chains reported below all come from one sample, sequenced in a study of blood T cells in healthy people across ages. A second about 7 to 12 cycle PCR used barcoded and J-beta primers. TCRdb processed the 5' RACE reads anew with MiXCR; each CDR3 protein has one entry. The table has about 970,000 distinct CDR3 sequences, roughly half seen once. The sequenced sample consisted of blood. The receptors derive from a woman aged 60 to 75 in good health.

The CDR3 DNA sequence: TGCAGTGCCGACTACAGGGTGCACGAGCAGTTCTTC. It translates to CSADYRVHEQFF. V is TRBV20-1 and J is TRBJ2-1, with D tentatively TRBD1 (6 bases). This CDR3 has 12 residues. Germline CDR1 DFQATT, CDR2 SNEGSKA (reference sequence). Trimming stripped 6 bases from V and 10 bases from J, with 16 bases between.

The chain recombines TRBV10-3 with TRBJ2-6; no firm D call. With 6 bases removed from V and 1 base from J, the gap between germline ends came to 7 bases. Germline V gene data show CDR1 as ENHRY and CDR2 as SYGVKD. The CDR3 has 14 amino acids. The CDR3 spells CAISGRSGANVLTF. The CDR3, as DNA: TGTGCCATCAGCGGCCGGTCTGGGGCCAACGTCCTGACTTTC.

The chain joins TRBV2 to TRBJ2-7; possibly TRBD2 for D (5 bases). The CDR3 is made up of 14 amino acids. The germline V and J ends were trimmed by 6 bases and 0 bases, with 12 bases remaining between them. Germline assignment: CDR1 SNHLY and CDR2 FYNNEI. This CDR3 is CASRETTSSYEQYF. In DNA form, the CDR3 reads TGTGCCAGCAGGGAGACTACAAGCTCCTACGAGCAGTACTTC.

The table lists this clonotype with a few counts. V is TRBV20-1 and J is TRBJ2-3; D gene ambiguous. In germline, CDR1 is DFQATT, CDR2 SNEGSKA (reference sequence). Trimming left V 6 bases short and J 2 bases short, with 12 bases between. The CDR3 sequence is 13 residues long. DNA of the CDR3: TGCAGTGCCACGGTTGTAATCACAGATACGCAGTATTTT. This codes for CSATVVITDTQYF.

V gene TRBV6-6 combines with J gene TRBJ2-3, with TRBD2 identical over 8 bases. Trimming at V came to 1 base and at J to 0 bases, leaving 6 bases not matched to a gene. The CDR3 is made up of 17 amino acids. CDR1 MNHNY and CDR2 SVGAGI come from the germline V gene (reference sequence). The CDR3 region is CASSYYPLAVSTDTQYF. The CDR3, as DNA: TGTGCCAGCAGTTACTATCCACTAGCGGTTAGCACAGATACGCAGTATTTT.

V and J are TRBV3-1 and TRBJ2-5, with TRBD2 as a possible D gene (5 bases). TRBJ2-7 explains the end of the DNA better; the J call may be wrong. The germline V gene encodes CDR1 LGHDT and CDR2 YNNKEL (reference sequence). The CDR3 has 14 amino acids. The CDR3 loop is CASSQDPYGDEQYF. CDR3 nucleotides: TGTGCCAGCAGCCAGGATCCCTACGGGGACGAGCAGTACTTC.

The gene calls are TRBV12-3 or TRBV12-4 and TRBJ2-7; D call uncertain. The J call may be wrong; the DNA end is better matched by TRBJ2-5. The CDR3 is 17 amino acids. Here the CDR3 reads CASSPLFLTRLLETQYF. CDR3 sequence (DNA): TGTGCCAGCAGCCCCTTGTTTTTGACTCGTTTATTGGAGACCCAGTACTTC.

The rearrangement uses TRBV27 and TRBJ1-6; D remains ambiguous. V lost 7 bases to trimming and J lost 6 bases, with 16 bases between them. This CDR3 has 15 amino acids. Germline V gene data show CDR1 as MNHEY and CDR2 as SMNVEV (reference sequence). CDR3 sequence: CASMFLTGPNSPLHF. CDR3 bases: TGTGCCAGCATGTTTCTGACGGGCCCTAATTCACCCCTCCACTTT.

The chain has TRBV27 and TRBJ1-5; D is undetermined. The CDR3 has 16 amino acids. CDR1 and CDR2 from the germline V gene are MNHEY and SMNVEV (reference sequence). Trimming pared 0 bases from V and 6 bases from J, leaving 15 bases between. Here the CDR3 DNA reads TGTGCCAGCAGTTTATCGGCAGCGGGCGGGGTTCAGCCCCAGCATTTT. Its translation is CASSLSAAGGVQPQHF.

This clonotype has only a few counts. The chain couples TRBV20-1 to TRBJ2-1, with 9 bases identical to TRBD1. V lost 3 bases and J lost 4; bases outside the gene matches: 10. The germline CDR1 and CDR2 sequences are DFQATT and SNEGSKA (reference sequence). The CDR3 totals 16 residues. The CDR3 region is CSARTSGTGYYNEQFF. CDR3 DNA: TGCAGTGCTAGGACCTCCGGGACAGGGTATTACAATGAGCAGTTCTTC.

The chain employs TRBV4-1 and TRBJ2-3, with no clear D. The CDR3 extends over 18 amino acids. V lost 0 bases and J lost 1, with 17 bases in between. Germline CDR1 MGHRA, CDR2 YSYEKL. The chain's CDR3 is CASSQDPRPTIGTDTQYF. In DNA, the CDR3 is TGCGCCAGCAGCCAAGATCCCAGACCAACAATTGGCACAGATACGCAGTATTTT.

The chain combines TRBV7-2 with TRBJ1-4, with TRBD1 matching 7 bases. CDR1 is SGHTA, CDR2 FQGNSA, per germline. The CDR3 length is 15 residues. J gave up 4 bases and V 2 bases, and 4 bases lay outside the gene matches. CDR3 DNA: TGTGCCAGCAGCTTAAGAACAGGGGATAATGAAAAACTGTTTTTT. As protein: CASSLRTGDNEKLFF.

The V and J genes are TRBV28 and TRBJ1-5, with 9 bases identical to TRBD1. From germline, CDR1 is MDHEN and CDR2 SYDVKM. The CDR3 sequence is 15 residues long. Trimming removed 5 bases from V and 4 bases from J; junction bases left unmatched: 6. DNA for the CDR3: TGTGCCAGCAGTGATACAGGGGGCCGTAATCAGCCCCAGCATTTT. Protein: CASSDTGGRNQPQHF.

The chain has TRBV19 and TRBJ2-5, with D perhaps matching TRBD1 (6 bases). The CDR3 loop spans 14 amino acids. Germline V gene lookup returns CDR1 LNHDA and CDR2 SQIVND (reference sequence). Trimming removed 4 bases from V and 2 bases from J, with 11 bases in between. This CDR3 reads CASSRDTRQETQYF. The CDR3 DNA is TGTGCCAGTAGTAGGGACACACGACAAGAGACCCAGTACTTC.

The gene calls are TRBV28 and TRBJ2-4, with a possible D match to TRBD2 (5 bases). Germline V gene sequence: CDR1 MDHEN, CDR2 SYDVKM. CDR3 size: 17 residues. The V gene lost 3 bases and the J gene lost 0 bases, with 15 bases spanning the gap. Here the CDR3 DNA reads TGTGCCAGCAGTTTCTACGCAGGAGGATTAGCCAAAAACATTCAGTACTTC. It specifies CASSFYAGGLAKNIQYF.